The 24 T cell receptor beta chains in this list originate from one sample, sequenced in a study of blood T cell repertoires in COVID-19 (dated by TCRdb to between 2020 and 2021). Library creation used the immunoSEQ multiplex PCR assay. What TCRdb holds here is the immuneACCESS table cut down to in-frame rearrangements. Part of the clones is not present; checked against another copy, under half of the missing clones reflect an unresolved V gene, and the others are unexplained. Present in this sample are roughly 49,000 clones, approximately 92% of which were seen just once. The ten largest clones take up 4.5% to 6% of the sample. What was sequenced was peripheral blood. The source is a man between 60 and 75 years old with active COVID-19.

The chain uses TRBV28 and TRBJ2-1; no reliable D call. Germline CDR1 MDHEN, CDR2 SYDVKM. The CDR3 covers 14 residues. V was pared by 3 bases and J by 9 bases, with 15 bases between. The CDR3 loop reads CASSLQSVATEQFF. The CDR3 bases are TGTGCCAGCAGTTTGCAGAGCGTGGCGACTGAGCAGTTCTTC.

The chain combines TRBV12-5 with TRBJ2-1; perhaps TRBD1 as D (5 bases). Looked up from germline, CDR1 is LGHNT and CDR2 is FRNRAP. The CDR3 spans 15 residues. V lost 5 bases, J lost 0 bases, and 11 bases lay in between. The CDR3 nucleotides are TGTGCTAGTGGTCCAGGGTTACGCTCCTACAATGAGCAGTTCTTC. It specifies CASGPGLRSYNEQFF.

The chain links TRBV10-3 to TRBJ1-1; 8 nucleotides agree with TRBD1. The CDR3 extends over 17 amino acids. Germline assignment: CDR1 ENHRY and CDR2 SYGVKD. V lost 2 bases, J lost 0 bases, and 8 bases stayed unmatched. CDR3 region: CAISERTGRRMNTEAFF. CDR3 nucleotide sequence: TGTGCCATCAGTGAGAGGACAGGGAGGAGGATGAACACTGAAGCTTTCTTT.

The J gene is TRBJ1-5, the V gene TRBV7-2; no clear D gene. V was pared by 1 base and J by 3 bases, with 4 bases between. The germline gives CDR1 SGHTA, CDR2 FQGNSA. The CDR3 extends over 13 amino acids. In nucleotides, the CDR3 is TGTGCCAGCAGCTTAGGACACAATCAGCCCCAGCATTTT. Residues: CASSLGHNQPQHF.

A few counts support this clone. This rearrangement joins TRBV15 to TRBJ2-7; D is uncertain. The CDR3 totals 16 residues. Germline CDR1 LNHNV, CDR2 YYDKDF (reference sequence). V dropped 0 bases and J dropped 5 bases, with 17 bases sitting between them. The CDR3 protein is CATSRDVPPVLHEQYF. CDR3 coding DNA: TGTGCCACCAGCAGAGATGTTCCTCCAGTGCTTCACGAGCAGTACTTC.

This chain uses TRBV27 with TRBJ2-7; the D gene is possibly TRBD1 (5 bases). The CDR3 contains 13 residues. V was pared by 6 bases and J by 3 bases, with 12 bases between. Germline V lookup: CDR1 MNHEY, CDR2 SMNVEV (reference sequence). CDR3 sequence: CASSPTRDYEQYF. The CDR3 DNA follows: TGTGCCAGCAGCCCTACCAGGGACTACGAGCAGTACTTC.

V and J are TRBV21-1 and TRBJ2-7; TRBD1 is the table's D call, not checked against the DNA. TRBV21-1 is marked as a pseudogene. CDR3 length: 14 residues. The CDR3 DNA reads TGTGCCAGCAGCCGCCCCCCCAGTTCCTACGAGCAGTACTTC. Translating gives CASSRPPSSYEQYF.

J is TRBJ2-3 and V is TRBV6-6; a weak D match, TRBD1 (5 bases). This CDR3 has 15 residues. V was cut by 6 bases and J by 2 bases, with 15 bases left in between. The V gene's germline CDR1 is MNHNY and CDR2 SVGAGI (reference sequence). The CDR3 loop is CASSGRRVNTDTQYF. For the CDR3, the DNA is TGTGCCAGCAGCGGGCGCAGGGTTAACACAGATACGCAGTATTTT.

The chain couples TRBV5-4 to TRBJ2-7, with D perhaps TRBD2 (7 bases). This CDR3 region has 14 residues. Germline CDR1 SGHNT, CDR2 YYREEE (reference sequence). V was cut by 4 bases and J by 6 bases, with 17 bases left in between. The CDR3 loop is CASSMGAGAGEQYF. CDR3 nucleotide sequence: TGTGCCAGCAGCATGGGGGCGGGAGCCGGCGAGCAGTACTTC.

Concerning this clone itself: One junction end disagrees with the germline gene, perhaps due to a read error. The V gene is TRBV5-1, the J gene TRBJ1-1; D might be TRBD1 (6 bases). Germline V CDR1 and CDR2: SGHRS, YFSETQ. The CDR3 has 15 amino acids. The CDR3 nucleotides are TGCGCCAGCAGCACAGCAGGGGCTATGAACGCTGAAGCTTTCTTT. Residues: CASSTAGAMNAEAFF.

The chain uses TRBV24-1 and TRBJ2-3; 13 nucleotides line up with TRBD2. Per the germline V gene, CDR1 is KGHDR and CDR2 is SFDVKD. With 9 bases clipped from V and 8 bases from J, the junction kept 10 bases outside the gene matches. This CDR3 has 15 amino acids. DNA for the CDR3: TGTGCCACCCTTAGGAGGGGACTAGCGGGAAGTACGCAGTATTTT. It codes for CATLRRGLAGSTQYF.

This chain joins TRBV4-1 and TRBJ2-1; perhaps TRBD2 as D (5 bases). CDR3 length: 17 residues. The V gene lost 6 bases and the J gene lost 5 bases, with 23 bases spanning the gap. Germline CDR1 MGHRA, CDR2 YSYEKL. CDR3 nucleotides: TGCGCCAGCAGTCTGCACTCCGGGGTCGGCCGGGACAATGAGCAGTTCTTC. Protein: CASSLHSGVGRDNEQFF.

This sequence joins TRBV6-6 and TRBJ1-4; 7 bases align to TRBD1. This CDR3 is 15 amino acids long. Unmatched junction bases numbered 12, after V lost 3 bases and J lost 11 bases. In germline, CDR1 is MNHNY, CDR2 SVGAGI (reference sequence). The CDR3 DNA sequence: TGTGCCAGCAGTTATAGGAGGGGGCAGTCGGGGAAACTGTTTTTT. Its protein product is CASSYRRGQSGKLFF.

The rearrangement joins TRBV5-1 to TRBJ1-2; perhaps TRBD1 as D (6 bases). Germline V gene data show CDR1 as SGHRS and CDR2 as YFSETQ. The CDR3 totals 13 residues. The V gene lost 0 bases and the J gene lost 7 bases, with 10 bases spanning the gap. This CDR3 is CASSLEQGRGYTF. CDR3 coding DNA: TGCGCCAGCAGCTTGGAACAGGGTCGTGGCTACACCTTC.

The rearrangement joins TRBV15 to TRBJ2-3, with 9 bases aligning to TRBD1. Germline loops: CDR1 LNHNV, CDR2 YYDKDF (reference sequence). The V segment lost 10 bases and the J segment 1 base; nucleotides outside the gene matches: 18. The CDR3 is made up of 18 amino acids. The CDR3 DNA follows: TGTGCCAGCCGAGGCCTTGGGACAGGGTCCGGCGGCACAGATACGCAGTATTTT. This sequence encodes CASRGLGTGSGGTDTQYF.

The chain has TRBV7-9 and TRBJ1-4; D is ambiguous. The CDR3 totals 14 residues. Germline values: CDR1 SEHNR, CDR2 FQNEAQ (reference sequence). V lost 5 bases and J lost 8, with 15 bases in between. The chain's CDR3 is CASSRPPAGEKLFF. The CDR3 nucleotides are TGTGCCAGCAGCCGTCCTCCCGCGGGAGAAAAACTGTTTTTT.

This sequence joins TRBV11-3 and TRBJ2-3; the match to TRBD2 covers 9 bases. V gave up 5 bases and J gave up 9 bases; unmatched junction bases: 0. In germline, CDR1 is SGHNT, CDR2 YENEEA. The CDR3 is made up of 11 amino acids. Here the CDR3 reads CASSSGGTQYF. The CDR3 nucleotides are TGTGCCAGCAGCAGCGGGGGGACGCAGTATTTT.

The CDR3 region has the DNA TGTGCCATCAGTGATCTCCGCGAGACAGAGGTGGGAGAGCAGTTCTTC. Encoded protein: CAISDLRETEVGEQFF. The chain employs TRBV10-3 and TRBJ2-1; TRBD1 is a possible D gene (5 bases). CDR3 size: 16 residues. Looked up from germline, CDR1 is ENHRY and CDR2 is SYGVKD. Deletions cut 3 bases from V and 10 bases from J, with 22 bases between.

The chain employs TRBV27 and TRBJ2-7, with 9 bases aligning to TRBD1. The CDR3 is 14 amino acids. Losses at the gene ends were 7 bases for V and 5 bases for J; bases not matched to a gene: 9. The germline gives CDR1 MNHEY, CDR2 SMNVEV (reference sequence). Written as DNA, the CDR3 is TGTGCCAGCACCACAGGGGGCGCATTTAACGAGCAGTACTTC. It yields the protein CASTTGGAFNEQYF.

This chain joins TRBV2 and TRBJ2-5, with D perhaps matching TRBD1 (6 bases). CDR1 and CDR2 (germline): SNHLY, FYNNEI. This CDR3 has 17 amino acids. Trimming stripped 6 bases from V and 4 bases from J, with 24 bases between. The CDR3, as DNA: TGTGCCAGCAGCCCCTTAACCGCAACAGGGCTCCGAGAGACCCAGTACTTC. The encoded protein is CASSPLTATGLRETQYF.

The chain couples TRBV19 to TRBJ1-1, with D perhaps matching TRBD1 (6 bases). Trimming took off 4 bases at V and 1 base at J, with 13 bases between the two ends. The V gene's germline CDR1 is LNHDA and CDR2 SQIVND (reference sequence). The CDR3 extends over 15 amino acids. CDR3 in amino acids: CASSTMAGANTEAFF. The CDR3 DNA sequence: TGTGCCAGTAGTACCATGGCAGGGGCGAACACTGAAGCTTTCTTT. The entire variable domain, with the rest obtained from reference TRBV19 and TRBJ1-1, is as follows: DGGITQSPKYLFRKEGQNVTLSCEQNLNHDAMYWYRQDPGQGLRLIYYSQIVNDFQKGDIAEGYSVSREKKESFPLTVTSAQKNPTAFYLCASSTMAGANTEAFFGQGTRLTVV.

The chain recombines TRBV28 with TRBJ2-5; 12 nucleotides align to TRBD2. Germline V gene sequence: CDR1 MDHEN, CDR2 SYDVKM. V dropped 4 bases and J dropped 4; count of bases not matched to a gene: 13. CDR3 length: 18 residues. For the CDR3, the DNA is TGTGCCAGCAGTTCCCCCTACGAACTAGCGGGAGGAAGAGAGACCCAGTACTTC. Amino acids: CASSSPYELAGGRETQYF.

The J gene is TRBJ2-2, the V gene TRBV28; D not resolved. V gave up 6 bases and J gave up 4 bases, with 9 bases separating them. The length of the CDR3 is 13 residues. From germline, CDR1 is MDHEN and CDR2 SYDVKM. The CDR3 region is CASSTRGTGELFF. CDR3 nucleotides: TGTGCCAGCAGCACGAGAGGCACCGGGGAGCTGTTTTTT.

This chain uses TRBV6-5 with TRBJ2-7; TRBD1 agrees at 9 bases. With 9 bases clipped from V and 5 bases from J, the junction kept 11 bases outside the gene matches. Germline V CDR1 and CDR2: MNHEY, SVGAGI. CDR3 length: 14 residues. Here the CDR3 DNA reads TGTGCCAGTATCCGGGACAGGGCGATCCACGAGCAGTACTTC. Residues: CASIRDRAIHEQYF.